What follows are 16 T cell receptor beta chains derived from one specimen sequenced in a study of blood T cells in healthy people across ages. It was with a sample-barcoded 5' primer and a J-beta primer mix that a second PCR of roughly 7 to 12 cycles was run. A single record per CDR3 protein comes from TCRdb applying MiXCR to the 5' RACE reads. Of around 850,000 distinct CDR3 sequences listed, roughly 35% are singletons. Sequenced sample: blood. These receptors all stem from a man aged 18-30 years in good health.

The chain is built from TRBV6-6 and TRBJ1-1, with TRBD1 as a possible D gene (5 bases). V was clipped by 2 bases and J by 7 bases, with 11 bases between them. The CDR3 runs 13 residues. CDR1 is MNHNY and CDR2 is SVGAGI in the germline V gene (reference sequence). DNA of the CDR3: TGTGCCAGCAGTTACGTGACCGGGGGTGAAGCTTTCTTT. It translates to CASSYVTGGEAFF.

This clonotype was seen many times. V is TRBV3-1 and J is TRBJ1-2; no reliable D call. The germline CDR1 and CDR2 sequences are LGHDT and YNNKEL (reference sequence). The V gene lost 1 base and the J gene lost 2 bases, with 5 bases spanning the gap. This CDR3 contains 13 residues. Here the CDR3 reads CASSQAANYGYTF. DNA of the CDR3: TGTGCCAGCAGCCAAGCGGCGAACTATGGCTACACCTTC.

This CDR3 reads CASSLRRGASQETQYF. The CDR3 coding sequence is TGTGCCAGCAGCTTAAGGCGGGGGGCAAGTCAAGAGACCCAGTACTTC. The chain recombines TRBV7-8 with TRBJ2-5; TRBD2 matches at 8 bases. The V segment lost 2 bases and the J segment 2 bases; nucleotides outside the gene matches: 7. The CDR3 contains 16 residues. The germline CDR1 and CDR2 sequences are SGHVS and FQNEAQ.

This clonotype came up a few times. This rearrangement joins TRBV25-1 to TRBJ2-3; 7 nucleotides line up with TRBD1. The length of the CDR3 is 16 residues. CDR1 is MGHDK and CDR2 is SYGVNS in the germline V gene. V gave up 3 bases and J gave up 5 bases; unmatched junction bases: 11. CDR3 sequence: CASSEDTGVWKDTQYF. The CDR3 nucleotides are TGTGCCAGCAGTGAGGATACAGGGGTGTGGAAAGATACGCAGTATTTT.

This clonotype was seen a handful of times. The V call is TRBV28, the J call TRBJ1-6, with unresolved D. The CDR3 spans 14 residues. V dropped 4 bases and J dropped 4 bases, with 8 bases sitting between them. The V gene's germline CDR1 is MDHEN and CDR2 SYDVKM. The CDR3 sequence is CASSSSEYNSPLHF. Written as DNA, the CDR3 is TGTGCCAGCAGTTCTAGCGAGTATAATTCACCCCTCCACTTT.

This clonotype appeared many times. This chain links TRBV12-3 or TRBV12-4 with TRBJ2-1; D not resolved. The CDR3 spans 10 residues. V was trimmed by 3 bases and J by 9 bases, leaving 3 bases between them. CDR3 DNA: TGTGCCAGCAGTTTTGGTGAGCAGTTCTTC. This translates into CASSFGEQFF.

A few counts support this clonotype. The J gene is TRBJ1-5, the V gene TRBV2; possibly TRBD1 for D (5 bases). Per germline, CDR1 SNHLY and CDR2 FYNNEI. Between the trimmed V and J ends, which lost 1 base and 3 bases, there was a span of 10 bases. The CDR3 totals 15 residues. The CDR3 is CASSEGRTPNQPQHF. Written as DNA, the CDR3 is TGTGCCAGCAGTGAAGGGAGGACACCCAATCAGCCCCAGCATTTT.

The chain combines TRBV4-1 with TRBJ1-2; possibly TRBD1 for D (5 bases). V was pared by 3 bases and J by 1 base, with 18 bases between. This CDR3 comprises 17 residues. Per germline, CDR1 MGHRA and CDR2 YSYEKL. CDR3 DNA: TGCGCCAGCAGCCATCCCCCCGGGGACGGAAGTAACTATGGCTACACCTTC. This translates into CASSHPPGDGSNYGYTF.

V usage is TRBV9 and J usage is TRBJ1-2; D gene uncertain. Per germline, CDR1 SGDLS and CDR2 YYNGEE. The CDR3 contains 19 residues. V dropped 0 bases and J dropped 5 bases, with 26 bases sitting between them. This CDR3 reads CASSVEYRFDGRGGYGYTF. CDR3 nucleotides: TGTGCCAGCAGCGTAGAATACCGGTTTGATGGCCGGGGAGGTTATGGCTACACCTTC.

CDR3 nucleotides: TGTGCCAGCAAAAACTCGGGAGTTGTCACCTACAATGAGCAGTTCTTC. Amino acid sequence: CASKNSGVVTYNEQFF. The chain recombines TRBV6-2 or TRBV6-3 with TRBJ2-1; possible D gene TRBD2, 6 bases. V shed 7 bases and J shed 2 bases, with 18 bases lying between them. This CDR3 has 16 amino acids. The germline gives CDR1 MNHEY, CDR2 SVGEGT.

This clonotype has more than one count but fewer than ten. The chain is built from TRBV20-1 and TRBJ1-2; D gene uncertain. Germline V gene lookup returns CDR1 DFQATT and CDR2 SNEGSKA (reference sequence). V lost 5 bases and J lost 4, with 8 bases in between. CDR3 length: 11 amino acids. The CDR3 DNA follows: TGCAGTGCTGGGGAGCCCTATGGCTACACCTTC. Its protein product is CSAGEPYGYTF.

The chain joins TRBV4-3 to TRBJ1-4, with a possible D match to TRBD1 (5 bases). This CDR3 is built from 15 residues. The germline CDR1 and CDR2 sequences are LGHNA and YSLEER. V lost 4 bases and J 4 bases, leaving 13 bases between the germline ends. Here the CDR3 DNA reads TGCGCCAGCAGCCCCGAACCGGGGGTTAATGAAAAACTGTTTTTT. This codes for CASSPEPGVNEKLFF.

The chain links TRBV7-2 to TRBJ2-1; 7 nucleotides agree with TRBD2. The germline CDR1 and CDR2 sequences are SGHTA and FQGNSA. V gave up 8 bases and J gave up 4 bases; unmatched junction bases: 11. The CDR3 has 15 residues. CDR3 bases: TGTGCCAGCGGGTCTACTAGCGCGGGGTACAATGAGCAGTTCTTC. It translates to CASGSTSAGYNEQFF.

The chain is built from TRBV7-9 and TRBJ2-5; maybe TRBD2 (6 bases). This CDR3 is built from 16 residues. V lost 1 base, J lost 5 bases, and 17 bases lay in between. Germline CDR1 is SEHNR and CDR2 is FQNEAQ (reference sequence). The CDR3 is CASSLGDGGTQETQYF. DNA of the CDR3: TGTGCCAGCAGCTTAGGGGACGGGGGAACCCAGGAGACCCAGTACTTC.

This clonotype occurred a few times. The chain is built from TRBV7-8 and TRBJ2-3; 8 nucleotides line up with TRBD1. CDR1 SGHVS and CDR2 FQNEAQ come from the germline V gene. V shed 3 bases and J 3 bases; nucleotides not matched to a gene: 14. The CDR3 is made up of 18 amino acids. The CDR3 bases are TGTGCCAGCAGCTTCGCCCGCGCGTCAGGGGGCGAAACAGATACGCAGTATTTT. Its translation is CASSFARASGGETDTQYF.

The chain employs TRBV18 and TRBJ1-6; D call uncertain. V was clipped by 4 bases and J by 9 bases, with 10 bases between them. There are 13 residues in the CDR3. The germline V gene encodes CDR1 KGHSH and CDR2 LQKENI. The CDR3 DNA is TGTGCCAGCTCACGGACTTTCAGTTCACCCCTCCACTTT. It yields the protein CASSRTFSSPLHF.